This T cell receptor (beta chain) came from a study of T cell changes during pregnancy in multiple sclerosis. Sequencing used immunoSEQ multiplex PCR; TCRdb keeps in-frame clones, though not all of them. The sample records tens of thousands of clones, just over 90% being singletons. Germline CDR1 reads SGHNT; CDR2 reads YYREEE (reference sequence). Trimming shortened V by 2 bases and J by 7 bases, and 19 bases separated the two germline ends. The CDR3 runs to 15 residues. The sample consisted of CD4+ T cells from peripheral blood mononuclear cells, taken in the second trimester of pregnancy. This chain links TRBV5-4 with TRBJ2-7; D unclear. This clonotype originated in a female donor with multiple sclerosis, enrolled in a pregnancy study. In DNA, the CDR3 is TGTGCCAGCAGCTTTGGGCCGGATCTTAGGTATGAGCAGTACTTC. This sequence encodes CASSFGPDLRYEQYF.